The next 16 T cell receptor beta chains were all read from a single sample in a study of T cell responses to AZD1222 COVID-19 vaccine. Generated by immunoSEQ multiplex PCR, the TCRdb table keeps only in-frame clones and is missing some. The table records 120,000 or so clones, under 95% of them present only once. Source: peripheral blood, taken on day 0 of AZD1222 vaccination. These receptor sequences come from an adult in good health.

V gene TRBV11-2 combines with J gene TRBJ2-5; a weak D match, TRBD1 (5 bases). Germline V gene sequence: CDR1 SGHAT, CDR2 FQNNGV. The CDR3 consists of 14 residues. V lost 2 bases to trimming and J lost 10 bases, with 17 bases between them. The CDR3 sequence: CASSLTGPQGGQYF. The CDR3, as DNA: TGTGCCAGCAGCTTAACAGGTCCCCAGGGTGGCCAGTACTTC.

The chain has TRBV2 and TRBJ2-7, with 9 bases that match TRBD1. V shed 6 bases, J shed 5 bases, and the junction held 5 bases outside the gene matches. This CDR3 is built from 13 residues. CDR1 and CDR2 from the germline V gene are SNHLY and FYNNEI. The CDR3 protein is CASSVDRGHEQYF. The CDR3 DNA sequence: TGTGCCAGCAGCGTGGACAGGGGCCACGAGCAGTACTTC.

This rearrangement joins TRBV3-1 (or the pseudogene TRBV3-2) to TRBJ2-1; no reliable D call. This CDR3 is built from 13 residues. The germline V and J ends were trimmed by 5 bases and 1 base, with 6 bases remaining between them. Germline values: CDR1 LGHDT, CDR2 YNNKEL (reference sequence). CDR3: CASSVGSYNEQFF. CDR3 in DNA: TGTGCCAGCAGCGTGGGGTCCTACAATGAGCAGTTCTTC.

The V gene is TRBV7-9, the J gene TRBJ1-2; TRBD1 aligns across 7 bases. From germline, CDR1 is SEHNR and CDR2 FQNEAQ (reference sequence). The CDR3 is 15 residues long. Trimming cost V 3 bases and J 3 bases; bases outside gene matches: 7. The CDR3 DNA reads TGTGCCAGCAGCTTGACCCAGACAGGGTACTATGGCTACACCTTC. The encoded protein is CASSLTQTGYYGYTF.

The rearrangement links TRBV24-1 to TRBJ2-1, with 7 bases that match TRBD1. This CDR3 is 15 amino acids long. After removal of 1 base from V and 3 bases from J, the junction contained 2 bases not matched to a gene. Germline V gives CDR1 KGHDR, CDR2 SFDVKD. The CDR3 region is CATSDFSGGYNEQFF. The CDR3 coding sequence is TGTGCCACCAGTGATTTCTCAGGGGGCTACAATGAGCAGTTCTTC.

The rearrangement uses TRBV5-1 and TRBJ1-6; D perhaps matches TRBD1 (6 bases). In germline, CDR1 is SGHRS, CDR2 YFSETQ. The CDR3 length is 14 residues. V lost 4 bases, J lost 10 bases, and 15 bases lay in between. The CDR3 DNA follows: TGCGCCAGCAGCCGGGACATCGGAGGATCACCCCTCCACTTT. Amino acid sequence: CASSRDIGGSPLHF.

Points on this clone: Given a much more abundant clone one base away, this may be a read error. The chain carries TRBV7-9 and TRBJ1-2; a possible D gene is TRBD1 (5 bases). The CDR3 spans 12 residues. Trimming took 3 bases from V and 3 from J, leaving 5 bases between them. Germline values: CDR1 SEHNR, CDR2 FQNEAQ (reference sequence). CDR3 sequence: CASSLTDYGYTF. In DNA, the CDR3 is TGTGCCAGCAGCTTGACAGACTATGGCTACACCTTC. Full variable domain (outside the CDR3, taken from reference TRBV7-9 and TRBJ1-2): DTGVSQNPRHKITKRGQNVTFRCDPISEHNRLYWYRQTLGQGPEFLTYFQNEAQLEKSRLLSDRFSAERPKGSFSTLEIQRTEQGDSAMYLCASSLTDYGYTFGSGTRLTVV.

V and J are TRBV27 and TRBJ2-7, with D possibly called TRBD1 or TRBD2 (5 bases each). Germline values: CDR1 MNHEY, CDR2 SMNVEV (reference sequence). CDR3 length: 15 amino acids. V was shortened by 1 base and J by 3 bases, with 13 bases between the two germline ends. The CDR3 nucleotides are TGTGCCAGCAGTTTATTGCAGGGAGTTGGCTACGAGCAGTACTTC. It encodes CASSLLQGVGYEQYF.

V gene TRBV2 combines with J gene TRBJ1-6; the match to TRBD1 covers 7 bases. CDR3 length: 17 residues. V was clipped by 1 base and J by 3 bases; unmatched bases: 6. CDR1 and CDR2 from the germline V gene are SNHLY and FYNNEI. CDR3 loop: CASSEEGTVNYNSPLHF. The CDR3 nucleotides read TGTGCCAGCAGTGAAGAAGGGACAGTGAACTATAATTCACCCCTCCACTTT.

The V call is TRBV10-2, the J call TRBJ2-7, with unresolved D. The CDR3 extends over 13 amino acids. Germline CDR1 WSHSY, CDR2 SAAADI. With 3 bases removed from V and 3 bases from J, the gap between germline ends came to 9 bases. CDR3 nucleotides: TGCGCCAGCAGTGATTATGGAGTCTACGAGCAGTACTTC. Translation gives CASSDYGVYEQYF.

Here the CDR3 DNA reads TGTGCCAGCAGTCCAGGGGGCCCATCCACTGAAGCTTTCTTT. Translated, it gives CASSPGGPSTEAFF. The chain recombines TRBV28 with TRBJ1-1, with TRBD1 identical over 8 bases. The CDR3 has 14 amino acids. V dropped 5 bases and J dropped 4; count of bases not matched to a gene: 6. Germline V gives CDR1 MDHEN, CDR2 SYDVKM.

The chain couples TRBV19 to TRBJ1-1; D gene uncertain. The V and J ends lost 3 bases and 4 bases respectively, with 15 bases between them. CDR3 length: 15 amino acids. Germline assignment: CDR1 LNHDA and CDR2 SQIVND (reference sequence). The CDR3 sequence: CASSIIEARGTEAFF. CDR3 nucleotide sequence: TGTGCCAGTAGTATTATTGAGGCCCGGGGCACTGAAGCTTTCTTT. The full variable domain, rest sourced from reference TRBV19 and TRBJ1-1, is DGGITQSPKYLFRKEGQNVTLSCEQNLNHDAMYWYRQDPGQGLRLIYYSQIVNDFQKGDIAEGYSVSREKKESFPLTVTSAQKNPTAFYLCASSIIEARGTEAFFGQGTRLTVV.

This chain connects TRBV6-1 to TRBJ2-7, with D possibly called TRBD1 or TRBD2 (5 bases each). The V end was cut by 2 bases, the J end by 5 bases, with 28 bases between. The CDR3 runs 19 residues. Germline V gene lookup returns CDR1 MNHNS and CDR2 SASEGT. The CDR3 sequence is CASSESYMGVTRKGDEQYF. CDR3 nucleotide sequence: TGTGCCAGCAGTGAATCTTATATGGGGGTGACCCGAAAAGGGGACGAGCAGTACTTC.

V and J are TRBV7-8 and TRBJ1-6; tentatively, D is TRBD1 (5 bases). Germline V CDR1 and CDR2: SGHVS, FQNEAQ. The length of the CDR3 is 16 residues. The V end lost 0 bases, the J end lost 7 bases, and 13 bases lay between the germline ends. CDR3 sequence (DNA): TGTGCCAGCAGCTTAGCTCTATTGTGGGGCAATTCACCCCTCCACTTT. This codes for CASSLALLWGNSPLHF.

This clone was observed once. The chain employs TRBV15 and TRBJ2-1; 9 bases match TRBD2. This CDR3 region has 15 residues. V gave up 1 base and J gave up 8 bases; unmatched junction bases: 6. The germline V gene has CDR1 LNHNV and CDR2 YYDKDF (reference sequence). The CDR3: CATSRGGGADDEQFF. The CDR3 DNA is TGTGCCACCAGCAGAGGCGGGGGGGCCGACGATGAGCAGTTCTTC.

V usage is TRBV28 and J usage is TRBJ1-5, with D maybe TRBD1 (5 bases). Germline V gene sequence: CDR1 MDHEN, CDR2 SYDVKM. CDR3 size: 16 residues. The V end was cut by 6 bases, the J end by 4 bases, with 19 bases between. As DNA, the CDR3 is TGTGCCAGCAGGAGTGGGGCCAGCGGGACGAATCAGCCCCAGCATTTT. It codes for CASRSGASGTNQPQHF.